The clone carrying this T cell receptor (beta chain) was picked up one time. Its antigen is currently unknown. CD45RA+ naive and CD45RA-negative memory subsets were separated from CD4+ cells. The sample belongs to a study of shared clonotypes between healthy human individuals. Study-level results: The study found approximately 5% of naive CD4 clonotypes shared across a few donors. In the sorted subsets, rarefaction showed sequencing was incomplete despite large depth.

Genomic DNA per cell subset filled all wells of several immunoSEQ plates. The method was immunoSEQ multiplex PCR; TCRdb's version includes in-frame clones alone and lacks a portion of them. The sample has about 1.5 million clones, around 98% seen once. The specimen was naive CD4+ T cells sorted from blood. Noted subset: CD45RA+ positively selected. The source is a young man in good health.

DNA for the CDR3: TGTGCCAGCAGCTTACCTCAACGGACAGAGTACTATGGCTACACCTTC. Encoded protein: CASSLPQRTEYYGYTF. This chain links TRBV7-2 with TRBJ1-2; D is possibly TRBD1 (6 bases). The CDR3 loop spans 16 amino acids. Trimming stripped 2 bases from V and 3 bases from J, with 16 bases between. Germline V CDR1 and CDR2: SGHTA, FQGNSA.